This record concerns one T cell receptor beta chain sequence. Its antigen remains unidentified. Assay: immunoSEQ multiplex PCR; the TCRdb copy retains only in-frame clones and omits some. The sample yields some 2,100,000 clones, roughly 91% seen once. The data derive from a study of shared clonotypes between healthy human individuals. Study-level points and caveats: Investigators expected sequencing depth to affect clonotype sharing among donors. Sorted-subset sequencing, rarefaction showed, was incomplete despite large depth.

Germline CDR1 is MNHNS and CDR2 is SASEGT. The CDR3 has 13 amino acids. V dropped 10 bases and J dropped 4; count of bases not matched to a gene: 5. Terminally differentiated effector memory CD45RA+ cells were excluded by CCR7 positive selection of CD45RO-negative cells. The sequence was obtained from a man between 18 and 29 years old in good health. Some clones in this sample may be carry-over from other donors' samples. The sequenced sample consisted of naive CD8+ T cells from PBMCs. The rearrangement uses TRBV6-1 and TRBJ2-1; 9 bases are a match to TRBD1. This chain's CDR3 is CATGDRDYNEQFF. The CDR3 bases are TGTGCCACCGGGGACAGGGATTACAATGAGCAGTTCTTC.